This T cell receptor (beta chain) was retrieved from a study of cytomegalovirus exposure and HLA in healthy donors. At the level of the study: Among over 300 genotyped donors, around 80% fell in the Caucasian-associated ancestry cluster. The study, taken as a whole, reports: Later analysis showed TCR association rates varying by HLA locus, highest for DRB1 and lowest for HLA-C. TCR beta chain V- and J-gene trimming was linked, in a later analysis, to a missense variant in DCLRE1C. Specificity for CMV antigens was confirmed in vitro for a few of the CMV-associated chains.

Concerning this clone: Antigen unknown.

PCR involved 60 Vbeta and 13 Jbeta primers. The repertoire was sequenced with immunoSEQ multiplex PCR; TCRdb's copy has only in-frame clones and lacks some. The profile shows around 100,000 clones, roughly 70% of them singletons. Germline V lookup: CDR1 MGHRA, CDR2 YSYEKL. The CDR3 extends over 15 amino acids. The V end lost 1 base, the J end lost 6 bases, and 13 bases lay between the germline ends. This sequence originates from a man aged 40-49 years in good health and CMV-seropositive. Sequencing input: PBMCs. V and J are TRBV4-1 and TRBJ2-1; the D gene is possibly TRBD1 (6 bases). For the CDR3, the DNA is TGCGCCAGCAGCCAAGTAGGGGGTCGTACCAATGAGCAGTTCTTC. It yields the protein CASSQVGGRTNEQFF.